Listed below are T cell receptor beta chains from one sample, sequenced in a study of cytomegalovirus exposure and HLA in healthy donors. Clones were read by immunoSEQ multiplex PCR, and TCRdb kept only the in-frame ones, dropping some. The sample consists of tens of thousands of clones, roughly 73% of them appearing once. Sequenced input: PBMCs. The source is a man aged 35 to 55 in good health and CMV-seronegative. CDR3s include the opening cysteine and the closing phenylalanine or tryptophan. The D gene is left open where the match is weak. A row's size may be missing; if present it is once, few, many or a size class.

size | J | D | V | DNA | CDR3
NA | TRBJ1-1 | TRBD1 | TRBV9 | TGTGCCAGCAGCGCTTGGACAGGCGAGGGGAACACTGAAGCTTTCTTT | CASSAWTGEGNTEAFF
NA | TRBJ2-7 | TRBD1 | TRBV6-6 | TGTGCCAGCATCCTGGACAGGAACGCCTACGAGCAGTACTTC | CASILDRNAYEQYF
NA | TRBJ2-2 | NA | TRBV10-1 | TGCGCCAGCAGTGAGTCGGTCAGGGCGACCGGGGAGCTGTTTTTT | CASSESVRATGELFF
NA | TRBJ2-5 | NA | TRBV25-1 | TGTGCCAGCAGTCAGGCAGGGGTTGAGACCCAGTACTTC | CASSQAGVETQYF
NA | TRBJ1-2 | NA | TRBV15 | TGTGCCACCAGCAGAGCACGGGGATCCTATGTCGGCTACACCTTC | CATSRARGSYVGYTF
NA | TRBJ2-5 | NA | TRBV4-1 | TGCGCCAGCAGCCAAGGTTACGGGAGAGATCAAGAGACCCAGTACTTC | CASSQGYGRDQETQYF
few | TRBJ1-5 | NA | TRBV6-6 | TGTGCCAGCAGTTACCCGACAGGCAATAATCAGCCCCAGCATTTT | CASSYPTGNNQPQHF
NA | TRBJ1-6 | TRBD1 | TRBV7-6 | TGTGCCAGCAGCCAAGACAGGGCGGGCTCCTATAATTCACCCCTCCACTTT | CASSQDRAGSYNSPLHF
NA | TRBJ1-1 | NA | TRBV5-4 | TGTGCCAGCAGCCTGGACAGGAACACTGAAGCTTTCTTT | CASSLDRNTEAFF
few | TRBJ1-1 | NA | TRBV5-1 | TGCGCCAGCAGCTTGGTGTCAAGCTTGAACACTGAAGCTTTCTTT | CASSLVSSLNTEAFF
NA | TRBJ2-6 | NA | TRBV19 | TGTGCCAGTACCTTCGGGACTCCTTTACTAAGCTCTGGGGCCAACGTCCTGACTTTC | CASTFGTPLLSSGANVLTF
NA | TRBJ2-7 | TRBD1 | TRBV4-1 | TGCGCCAGCAGCCCACTTAGTGGACAGGGGTATTACGAGCAGTACTTC | CASSPLSGQGYYEQYF
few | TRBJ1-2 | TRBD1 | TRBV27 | TGTGCCAGCAGGCCCGGACAGGGGGAATACGGCTACACCTTC | CASRPGQGEYGYTF
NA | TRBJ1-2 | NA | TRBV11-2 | TGTGCCAGCAGCTTAGTACAGACGGGAGGCTACACCTTC | CASSLVQTGGYTF
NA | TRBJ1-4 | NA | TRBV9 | TGTGCCAGCAGTAGAACTACCAGGGCACGTAAAAATGAAAAACTGTTTTTT | CASSRTTRARKNEKLFF